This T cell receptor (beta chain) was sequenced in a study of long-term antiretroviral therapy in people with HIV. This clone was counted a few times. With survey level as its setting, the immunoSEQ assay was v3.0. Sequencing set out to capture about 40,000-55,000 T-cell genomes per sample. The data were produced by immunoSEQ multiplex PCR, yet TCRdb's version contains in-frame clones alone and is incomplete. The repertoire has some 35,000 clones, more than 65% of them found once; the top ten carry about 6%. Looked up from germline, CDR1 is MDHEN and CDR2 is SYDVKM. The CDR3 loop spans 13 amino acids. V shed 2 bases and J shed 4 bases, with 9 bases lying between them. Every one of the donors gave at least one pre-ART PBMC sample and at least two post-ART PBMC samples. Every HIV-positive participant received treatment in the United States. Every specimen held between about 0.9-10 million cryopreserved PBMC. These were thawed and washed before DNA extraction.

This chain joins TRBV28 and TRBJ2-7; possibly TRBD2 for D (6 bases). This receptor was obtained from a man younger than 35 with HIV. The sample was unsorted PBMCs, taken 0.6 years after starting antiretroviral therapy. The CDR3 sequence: CASSLDAGYEQYF. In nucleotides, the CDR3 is TGTGCCAGCAGTTTAGATGCGGGGTACGAGCAGTACTTC.